Included here is one T cell receptor beta chain sequence, with context. CDR3 size: 15 residues. Germline CDR1 and CDR2: LGHNA and YNFKEQ. Trimming took 0 bases from V and 2 from J, leaving 7 bases between them. Sequenced by immunoSEQ multiplex PCR; TCRdb stores in-frame clones only, minus some. The sample records about 66,000 clones, about nine tenths being singletons. The sample comes from a study of T cell changes during pregnancy in multiple sclerosis. The gene calls are TRBV4-2 and TRBJ2-2, with a possible D match to TRBD1 (6 bases). This receptor was taken from a female donor with multiple sclerosis, enrolled in a pregnancy study. Source: peripheral blood, taken in the third trimester of pregnancy. In DNA, the CDR3 is TGTGCCAGCAGCCAAGAGGGACAAAACACCGGGGAGCTGTTTTTT. Translated, it gives CASSQEGQNTGELFF.